The sequence of this TCR beta chain was determined in a study of T cells in Graves' hyperthyroidism and ophthalmopathy. On the basis of clinical symptoms, serum thyroxine and TRAb, thyroid ultrasound and orbital computed tomography, diagnoses were made. Germline V lookup: CDR1 DFQATT, CDR2 SNEGSKA (reference sequence). The CDR3 consists of 18 residues. V lost 1 base and J lost 5, with 21 bases in between. This clonotype was picked up a small number of times. Amplified regions were TCR beta CDR3 sequences from RNA transcripts. The study used the HTBI primer set for a first-round RT-PCR of the TCR CDR3. TCRdb passed the multiplex PCR reads through MiXCR, listing each CDR3 protein once. The table lists 660,000 or so distinct CDR3 sequences, around 20% of them singletons.

The chain has TRBV20-1 and TRBJ1-6, with D unclear. This clonotype originated in a man younger than 45 with Graves' ophthalmopathy. Sample: blood. The CDR3 sequence is CSARVGAPSSRDNSPLHF. CDR3 nucleotide sequence: TGCAGTGCTAGAGTAGGTGCCCCATCCTCCCGCGATAATTCACCCCTCCACTTT.